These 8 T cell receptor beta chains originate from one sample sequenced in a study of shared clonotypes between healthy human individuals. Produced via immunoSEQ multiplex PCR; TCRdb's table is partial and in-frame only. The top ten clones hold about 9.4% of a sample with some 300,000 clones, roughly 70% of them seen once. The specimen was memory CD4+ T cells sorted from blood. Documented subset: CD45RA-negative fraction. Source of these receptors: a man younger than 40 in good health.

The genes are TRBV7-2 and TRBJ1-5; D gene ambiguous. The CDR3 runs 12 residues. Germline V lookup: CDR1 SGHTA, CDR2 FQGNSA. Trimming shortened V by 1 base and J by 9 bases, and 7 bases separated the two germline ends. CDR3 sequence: CASSLEAGPQHF. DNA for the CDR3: TGTGCCAGCAGCTTAGAGGCGGGGCCCCAGCATTTT.

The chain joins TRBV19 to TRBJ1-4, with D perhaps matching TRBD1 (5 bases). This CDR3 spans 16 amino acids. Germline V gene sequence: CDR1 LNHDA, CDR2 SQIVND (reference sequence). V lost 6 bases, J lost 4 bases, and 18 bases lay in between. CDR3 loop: CASSPLGTPDNEKLFF. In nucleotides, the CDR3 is TGTGCCAGTAGCCCCCTCGGGACGCCTGATAATGAAAAACTGTTTTTT.

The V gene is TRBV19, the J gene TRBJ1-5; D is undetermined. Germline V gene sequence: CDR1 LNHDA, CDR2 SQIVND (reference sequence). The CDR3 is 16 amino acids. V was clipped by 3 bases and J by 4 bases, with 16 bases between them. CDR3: CASSIPQQTTNQPQHF. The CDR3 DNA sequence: TGTGCCAGTAGTATCCCTCAGCAAACGACAAATCAGCCCCAGCATTTT.

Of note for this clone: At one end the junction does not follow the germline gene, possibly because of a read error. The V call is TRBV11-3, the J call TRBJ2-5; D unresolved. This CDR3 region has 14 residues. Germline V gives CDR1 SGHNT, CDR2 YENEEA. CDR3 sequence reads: CASRLGPQAETQYF. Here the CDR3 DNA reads TGTGCCAGCAGGTTAGGGCCTCAGGCAGAGACCCAGTACTTC.

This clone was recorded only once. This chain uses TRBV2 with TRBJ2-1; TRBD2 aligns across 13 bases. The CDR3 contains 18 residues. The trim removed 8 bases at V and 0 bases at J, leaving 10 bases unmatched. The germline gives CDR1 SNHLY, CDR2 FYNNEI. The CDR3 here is CASAMTSGRSPSYNEQFF. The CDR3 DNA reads TGTGCCAGCGCCATGACTAGCGGGAGGTCCCCCTCCTACAATGAGCAGTTCTTC.

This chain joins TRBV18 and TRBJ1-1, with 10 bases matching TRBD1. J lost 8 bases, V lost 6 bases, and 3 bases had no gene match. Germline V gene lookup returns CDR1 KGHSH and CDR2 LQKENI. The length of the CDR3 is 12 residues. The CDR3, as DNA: TGTGCCAGCTCGACGGGACAGGGGGAAGCTTTCTTT. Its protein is CASSTGQGEAFF.

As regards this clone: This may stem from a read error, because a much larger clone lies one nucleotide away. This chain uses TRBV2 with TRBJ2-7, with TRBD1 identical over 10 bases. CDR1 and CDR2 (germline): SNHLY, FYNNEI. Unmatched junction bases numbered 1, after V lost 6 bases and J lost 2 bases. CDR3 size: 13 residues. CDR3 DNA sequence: TGTGCCAGCAGGGGACAGGGGACCTACGAGCAGTACTTC. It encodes CASRGQGTYEQYF.

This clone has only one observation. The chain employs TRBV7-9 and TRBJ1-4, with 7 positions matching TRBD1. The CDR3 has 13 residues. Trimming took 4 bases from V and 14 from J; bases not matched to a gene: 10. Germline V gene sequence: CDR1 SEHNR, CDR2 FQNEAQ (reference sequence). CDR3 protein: CASSSTGSSILFF. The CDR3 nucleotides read TGTGCCAGCAGCTCGACAGGGTCGAGTATCCTGTTTTTT.